This T cell receptor beta chain was found in a study of T-cell reconstitution after alpha-beta-depleted transplantation in children. Study outcomes and limitations: TCRbeta diversity was high at day 60 in some patients (a result of surviving recipient T cells and thymic progenitors). Where alpha-beta T cells came from about two months after transplant was reportedly several hundred expanded graft clones.

Construction of the TCRbeta library involved unique molecular identifiers. TCRdb recomputed calls from the PCR reads with MiXCR, one row per CDR3 protein. The table records almost 250,000 distinct CDR3 sequences, about 25% of them present only once. CDR3 length equals 11 residues. Germline CDR1 and CDR2: SQVTM and ANQGSEA. The V end lost 0 bases, the J end lost 8 bases, and 6 bases lay between the germline ends. This clonotype was counted a few times. The antigen remains unidentified. The chain employs TRBV29-1 and TRBJ2-3; D call uncertain. The sequenced sample was PBMCs, obtained before TCRalphabeta/CD19-depleted stem cell transplant. This TCR was sampled from a girl aged 2-15 years with Fanconi anemia, due to receive a stem cell transplant. The CDR3 bases are TGCAGCGTTGAAGATCCGGGTACGCAGTATTTT. As protein: CSVEDPGTQYF.